This T cell receptor beta chain was captured in a study of T cells in Graves' hyperthyroidism and ophthalmopathy. This clonotype was picked up many times. Researchers took RNA transcripts and amplified the TCR beta CDR3 regions from them. An initial round of RT-PCR targeting the TCR CDR3 relied on the HTBI primer set. TCRdb recomputed calls from the multiplex PCR reads with MiXCR, one row per CDR3 protein. This table holds hundreds of thousands of distinct CDR3 sequences, 13% to 15% found once. V was shortened by 4 bases and J by 3 bases, with 13 bases between the two germline ends. From germline, CDR1 is MDHEN and CDR2 SYDVKM. CDR3 length equals 14 residues. Investigators excluded patients with uncontrolled infection, other autoimmune disease, pregnancy or lactation.

This receptor was taken from an older woman with Graves' ophthalmopathy. This chain uses TRBV28 with TRBJ2-7; D is possibly TRBD1 (6 bases). Sequenced input: blood. As DNA, the CDR3 is TGTGCCAGCAGTTCCGGGACACTAGACTACGAGCAGTACTTC. This codes for CASSSGTLDYEQYF.